Reported below is one T cell receptor beta chain. This specimen belongs to a study of CD8 T cells in ankylosing spondylitis. Germline trimming cut 1 base from V and 6 bases from J; bases unmatched to any gene: 15. Germline V gene sequence: CDR1 SGHAT, CDR2 FQDESV (reference sequence). The CDR3 sequence is 19 residues long. It was by quantitative 5'-RACE with molecular barcodes that TCR beta libraries were made. TCRdb re-called the 5' RACE reads through MiXCR, storing one row per CDR3 protein. The sample includes approximately 150,000 distinct CDR3 sequences, around 45% seen only once; the top ten take 13% to 15%.

Material for sequencing was synovial fluid, either unsorted or a sorted T cell fraction (not recorded which). The chain carries TRBV11-1 and TRBJ2-3, with TRBD2 matching over 11 bases. This sequence originates from a male donor with ankylosing spondylitis. CDR3 DNA sequence: TGTGCCAGCAGCTTAGGGGGACTAGCGGCCACCGGCCCGCACGATACGCAGTATTTT. It codes for CASSLGGLAATGPHDTQYF.